This is a list of T cell receptor beta chains from one sample in a study of T cell responses to AZD1222 COVID-19 vaccine. Using immunoSEQ multiplex PCR, the repertoire was profiled, and TCRdb retains in-frame clones only, with some absent. The sample yields fewer than 150,000 clones, roughly 90% seen once. The specimen comprised peripheral blood, sampled on day 0 of AZD1222 vaccination. The receptors shown here come from an adult in good health. Both conserved end residues are part of each CDR3. A D gene is named only where the DNA matches it firmly. For some rows the clone size is stated as once, few or many, or as a class when expanded; others skip it.

j_call: TRBJ1-3
clone_size: -
d_call: -
v_call: TRBV28
cdr3_aa: CASTQGFGNTIYF
cdr3_nt: TGTGCCAGCACCCAGGGGTTCGGAAACACCATATATTTT

j_call: TRBJ2-7
clone_size: -
d_call: -
v_call: TRBV27
cdr3_aa: CASSPAGYEQYF
cdr3_nt: TGTGCCAGCAGCCCAGCAGGGTACGAGCAGTACTTC

j_call: TRBJ1-3
clone_size: -
d_call: TRBD1
v_call: TRBV3-1/TRBV3-2
cdr3_aa: CASSQEEQGNPDTIYF
cdr3_nt: TGTGCCAGCAGCCAAGAAGAACAGGGGAATCCGGACACCATATATTTT

j_call: TRBJ2-7
clone_size: -
d_call: -
v_call: TRBV12-3/TRBV12-4
cdr3_aa: CASSANDYEQYF
cdr3_nt: TGTGCCAGCAGTGCTAACGACTACGAGCAGTACTTC

j_call: TRBJ2-1
clone_size: -
d_call: -
v_call: TRBV21-1
cdr3_aa: CASSKEKMEGGPLGEQFF
cdr3_nt: TGTGCCAGCAGCAAAGAGAAGATGGAGGGGGGGCCGCTAGGTGAGCAGTTCTTC

j_call: TRBJ1-1
clone_size: -
d_call: -
v_call: TRBV3-1/TRBV3-2
cdr3_aa: CASSQTDNTEAFF
cdr3_nt: TGTGCCAGCAGCCAAACAGATAACACTGAAGCTTTCTTT

j_call: TRBJ2-2
clone_size: -
d_call: -
v_call: TRBV5-4
cdr3_aa: CASSFDPGRTGELFF
cdr3_nt: TGTGCCAGCAGCTTCGACCCGGGGCGAACCGGGGAGCTGTTTTTT

j_call: TRBJ1-5
clone_size: few
d_call: TRBD1
v_call: TRBV19
cdr3_aa: CASRTGGAGNQPQHF
cdr3_nt: TGTGCCAGCCGGACAGGGGGCGCCGGCAATCAGCCCCAGCATTTT

j_call: TRBJ2-1
clone_size: few
d_call: -
v_call: TRBV11-2
cdr3_aa: CASSSFLAVVDNEQFF
cdr3_nt: TGTGCCAGCAGCTCCTTCCTAGCTGTGGTCGACAATGAGCAGTTCTTC

j_call: TRBJ2-7
clone_size: -
d_call: -
v_call: TRBV29-1
cdr3_aa: CSVEDGYRSYEQYF
cdr3_nt: TGCAGCGTTGAGGACGGATATCGATCCTACGAGCAGTACTTC

j_call: TRBJ2-7
clone_size: -
d_call: -
v_call: TRBV11-2
cdr3_aa: CASSFGQSGEQYF
cdr3_nt: TGTGCCAGCAGCTTCGGGCAGAGTGGGGAGCAGTACTTC

j_call: TRBJ1-1
clone_size: -
d_call: -
v_call: TRBV29-1
cdr3_aa: CSVVPGNTEAFF
cdr3_nt: TGCAGCGTTGTCCCAGGGAACACTGAAGCTTTCTTT

j_call: TRBJ2-2
clone_size: -
d_call: -
v_call: TRBV18
cdr3_aa: CASSPLRDTLTGELFF
cdr3_nt: TGTGCCAGCTCTCCTCTTCGGGACACTTTGACCGGGGAGCTGTTTTTT

j_call: TRBJ1-2
clone_size: -
d_call: -
v_call: TRBV19
cdr3_aa: CASRVDSAGYTF
cdr3_nt: TGTGCCAGTAGAGTGGACTCCGCCGGCTACACCTTC

j_call: TRBJ2-1
clone_size: -
d_call: -
v_call: TRBV9
cdr3_aa: CASSVAGLYNEQFF
cdr3_nt: TGTGCCAGCAGCGTAGCTGGGTTGTACAATGAGCAGTTCTTC

j_call: TRBJ2-5
clone_size: -
d_call: TRBD2
v_call: TRBV28
cdr3_aa: CASGTSGGAAGTQYF
cdr3_nt: TGTGCCAGCGGAACTAGCGGGGGGGCAGCTGGGACCCAGTACTTC

j_call: TRBJ2-1
clone_size: once
d_call: TRBD1
v_call: TRBV11-3
cdr3_aa: CASSLVSGQGNEQFF
cdr3_nt: TGTGCCAGCAGCTTAGTGTCGGGACAGGGGAATGAGCAGTTCTTC

j_call: TRBJ1-1
clone_size: few
d_call: TRBD1
v_call: TRBV9
cdr3_aa: CASSVRSGTGAEAFF
cdr3_nt: TGTGCCAGCAGCGTCAGATCCGGGACAGGGGCAGAAGCTTTCTTT

j_call: TRBJ1-2
clone_size: -
d_call: -
v_call: TRBV7-2
cdr3_aa: CASSLPSGGYGYTF
cdr3_nt: TGTGCCAGCAGCTTGCCTTCAGGTGGCTATGGCTACACCTTC